One and the same sample provided the 17 T cell receptor beta chains below, sequenced in a study of OX40 agonist ivuxolimab in advanced cancers. The assay was immunoSEQ multiplex PCR, and TCRdb's table has in-frame clones only and misses some. The profile shows more than 60,000 clones, about four fifths of them singletons. Sample: CD4+ or CD8+ T cells sorted from blood, taken in a trial of the OX40 agonist ivuxolimab. These receptors were collected from an adult with an advanced solid tumor such as melanoma, head and neck, liver or kidney cancer.

This clone was detected only once. V is TRBV2 and J is TRBJ1-5; 9 bases are a match to TRBD1. The CDR3 is 18 residues long. With 6 bases clipped from V and 6 bases from J, the junction kept 18 bases outside the gene matches. Looked up from germline, CDR1 is SNHLY and CDR2 is FYNNEI. CDR3 loop: CASRRQYMGQGGGQPQHF. CDR3 bases: TGTGCCAGCAGGCGTCAATATATGGGACAGGGAGGGGGTCAGCCCCAGCATTTT.

The rearrangement links TRBV5-1 to TRBJ2-3; 7 bases map to TRBD1. Germline CDR1 and CDR2: SGHRS and YFSETQ. V gave up 0 bases and J gave up 3 bases; unmatched junction bases: 1. CDR3 length equals 14 residues. CDR3 in amino acids: CASSLDRGTDTQYF. DNA of the CDR3: TGCGCCAGCAGCTTGGACAGGGGTACAGATACGCAGTATTTT. The whole variable domain, filled in from reference TRBV5-1 and TRBJ2-3, reads KAGVTQTPRYLIKTRGQQVTLSCSPISGHRSVSWYQQTPGQGLQFLFEYFSETQRNKGNFPGRFSGRQFSNSRSEMNVSTLELGDSALYLCASSLDRGTDTQYFGPGTRLTVL.

The V call is TRBV14, the J call TRBJ2-3; perhaps D is TRBD1 or TRBD2 (6 bases each). Germline V lookup: CDR1 SGHDN, CDR2 FVKESK. The CDR3 contains 15 residues. V was cut by 6 bases and J by 7 bases, with 20 bases left in between. The CDR3 coding sequence is TGTGCCAGCAGATCCGGGGGCGGTACGATGAATACGCAGTATTTT. Protein product: CASRSGGGTMNTQYF.

The CDR3 reads CASSEVLSTDTQYF. The CDR3 bases are TGTGCCAGCAGTGAAGTCCTTAGCACAGATACGCAGTATTTT. The chain employs TRBV6-1 and TRBJ2-3; D remains unclear. The V end lost 1 base, the J end lost 0 bases, and 5 bases lay between the germline ends. The CDR3 has 14 residues. From germline, CDR1 is MNHNS and CDR2 SASEGT.

The chain joins TRBV7-8 to TRBJ1-4; D is unclear. CDR1 SGHVS and CDR2 FQNEAQ come from the germline V gene. The CDR3 is 13 amino acids. V shed 5 bases and J shed 6 bases, with 10 bases lying between them. For the CDR3, the DNA is TGTGCCAGCAGCCCTACAGCAGATGAAAAACTGTTTTTT. Its protein product is CASSPTADEKLFF.

The chain uses TRBV5-1 and TRBJ2-2, with 8 bases matching TRBD1. CDR1 SGHRS and CDR2 YFSETQ come from the germline V gene. This CDR3 contains 17 residues. V lost 1 base, J lost 1 base, and 6 bases stayed unmatched. The CDR3 region is CASSLTSGTGNTGELFF. In nucleotides, the CDR3 is TGCGCCAGCAGCTTGACCTCCGGGACAGGGAACACCGGGGAGCTGTTTTTT.

J is TRBJ2-7 and V is TRBV4-2; D may correspond to TRBD1 or TRBD2 (5 bases each). CDR1 is LGHNA and CDR2 is YNFKEQ in the germline V gene. V was pared by 6 bases and J by 7 bases, with 22 bases between. The CDR3 runs to 15 residues. CDR3 sequence: CASSRRPGLTVEQYF. The DNA for the CDR3 is TGTGCCAGCAGTCGGAGGCCAGGGCTTACGGTGGAGCAGTACTTC.

The V gene is TRBV29-1, the J gene TRBJ1-1; 8 positions agree with TRBD1. V shed 6 bases and J 4 bases; nucleotides not matched to a gene: 7. The CDR3 runs to 13 residues. Germline V gene sequence: CDR1 SQVTM, CDR2 ANQGSEA. The DNA of the CDR3 is TGCAGCGTCGGACAGGGTACGGGCACTGAAGCTTTCTTT. Protein product: CSVGQGTGTEAFF. Full variable domain (missing parts from reference TRBV29-1 and TRBJ1-1): SAVISQKPSRDICQRGTSLTIQCQVDSQVTMMFWYRQQPGQSLTLIATANQGSEATYESGFVIDKFPISRPNLTFSTLTVSNMSPEDSSIYLCSVGQGTGTEAFFGQGTRLTVV.

The chain combines TRBV2 with TRBJ1-1; 7 nucleotides match TRBD1. The CDR3 contains 22 residues. With 3 bases clipped from V and 0 bases from J, the junction kept 25 bases outside the gene matches. Germline CDR1 is SNHLY and CDR2 is FYNNEI. CDR3 region: CASSDPKRGEGTENNMNTEAFF. CDR3 DNA: TGTGCCAGCAGTGACCCCAAACGGGGCGAAGGGACAGAGAACAATATGAACACTGAAGCTTTCTTT.

This chain connects TRBV30 to TRBJ1-4; tentatively, D is TRBD1 (6 bases). Germline V lookup: CDR1 GTSNPN, CDR2 SVGIG (reference sequence). The CDR3 is 16 residues long. Between the trimmed V and J ends, which lost 1 base and 7 bases, there was a span of 19 bases. CDR3: CAWSAGTTFSGEKLFF. In nucleotides, the CDR3 is TGTGCCTGGAGTGCTGGGACAACTTTCTCTGGTGAAAAACTGTTTTTT.

This chain links TRBV7-9 with TRBJ1-2; tentatively, D is TRBD1 (5 bases). Trimming left V 0 bases short and J 5 bases short, with 16 bases between. The germline V gene has CDR1 SEHNR and CDR2 FQNEAQ (reference sequence). There are 16 residues in the CDR3. The CDR3 DNA reads as TGTGCCAGCAGCTTAGCCGACGGTCCCGGGGGATATGGCTACACCTTC. Translated: CASSLADGPGGYGYTF. The entire variable domain, with the rest obtained from reference TRBV7-9 and TRBJ1-2, is as follows: DTGVSQNPRHKITKRGQNVTFRCDPISEHNRLYWYRQTLGQGPEFLTYFQNEAQLEKSRLLSDRFSAERPKGSFSTLEIQRTEQGDSAMYLCASSLADGPGGYGYTFGSGTRLTVV.

The chain joins TRBV30 to TRBJ1-1, with 8 bases that match TRBD1. Trimming took 5 bases from V and 4 from J; bases not matched to a gene: 3. The germline V gene has CDR1 GTSNPN and CDR2 SVGIG (reference sequence). This CDR3 is built from 12 residues. CDR3 nucleotide sequence: TGTGCCTGGGATACAGGGGGCACTGAAGCTTTCTTT. Protein sequence: CAWDTGGTEAFF.

This clone was detected only once. The chain links TRBV5-6 to TRBJ1-6; D not certain. The CDR3 covers 14 residues. CDR1 and CDR2 from the germline V gene are SGHDT and YYEEEE. Trimming removed 0 bases from V and 7 bases from J, with 8 bases in between. This chain's CDR3 is CASSLVGRNSPLHF. The CDR3 DNA is TGTGCCAGCAGCTTGGTAGGTAGAAATTCACCCCTCCACTTT. Full variable domain (outside the CDR3, taken from reference TRBV5-6 and TRBJ1-6): DAGVTQSPTHLIKTRGQQVTLRCSPKSGHDTVSWYQQALGQGPQFIFQYYEEEERQRGNFPDRFSGHQFPNYSSELNVNALLLGDSALYLCASSLVGRNSPLHFGNGTRLTVT.

Here the CDR3 DNA reads TGCGCCAGCAGCTTGGTCGAGGGGGGGAACACTGAAGCTTTCTTT. This sequence encodes CASSLVEGGNTEAFF. The chain links TRBV5-1 to TRBJ1-1; weak D call: TRBD1 (6 bases). The CDR3 spans 15 residues. The V gene's germline CDR1 is SGHRS and CDR2 YFSETQ. The ends were cut back, 0 bases at V and 1 base at J, with 10 bases in the middle.

The gene calls are TRBV7-2 and TRBJ1-4; 8 bases agree with TRBD1. V lost 5 bases, J lost 7 bases, and 15 bases stayed unmatched. Germline V gene sequence: CDR1 SGHTA, CDR2 FQGNSA. There are 17 residues in the CDR3. In DNA form, the CDR3 reads TGTGCCAGCAGCCTGTCGACGGCCAGGGGGCGGATTGAAAAACTGTTTTTT. Translation gives CASSLSTARGRIEKLFF.

J is TRBJ2-5 and V is TRBV7-9, with D perhaps TRBD1 (6 bases). Germline assignment: CDR1 SEHNR and CDR2 FQNEAQ (reference sequence). Trimming took 4 bases from V and 5 from J, leaving 11 bases between them. The CDR3 runs 13 residues. The CDR3 nucleotides read TGTGCCAGCAGCTCTCGCAGGGGCGAGACCCAGTACTTC. Translation gives CASSSRRGETQYF.

The V call is TRBV7-8, the J call TRBJ2-1; 7 nucleotides agree with TRBD1. The CDR3 contains 16 residues. V lost 5 bases and J lost 2; bases outside the gene matches: 9. The germline V gene has CDR1 SGHVS and CDR2 FQNEAQ. The CDR3 DNA reads as TGTGCCAGCAGCATGACCGGGACAGCAGCCTACAATGAGCAGTTCTTC. Translation: CASSMTGTAAYNEQFF. The full variable domain, with the rest looked up from reference TRBV7-8 and TRBJ2-1, is GAGVSQSPRYKVAKRGQDVALRCDPISGHVSLFWYQQALGQGPEFLTYFQNEAQLDKSGLPSDRFFAERPEGSVSTLKIQRTQQEDSAVYLCASSMTGTAAYNEQFFGPGTRLTVL.